The entry below describes one T cell receptor beta chain. Those enrolled in Seattle joined during active infection and were followed longitudinally afterward. Germline assignment: CDR1 LNHNV and CDR2 YYDKDF (reference sequence). The CDR3 extends over 17 amino acids. The ends lost 1 base at V and 7 bases at J; junction bases unmatched: 5. In the authors' workflow: Estimation of nucleated cell counts relied on the amplification of reference gene primers. Libraries were prepared by immunoSEQ multiplex PCR; TCRdb keeps only in-frame clonotypes and omits some of them. Clone size and the V and J calls come from that table; the DNA yielded D and trimming. The sample contains roughly 200,000 clones, more than 80% of which appear only once. This record belongs to a study of blood T cell repertoires in COVID-19. Background on the study: Italy, Spain and the United States were the sources of the convalescent and acute COVID-19 samples. PBMCs, B-cell-depleted T cells, or T cells were the source of the cDNA or gDNA that made up the material.

Sequenced sample: peripheral blood. The rearrangement links TRBV15 to TRBJ2-1, with 15 bases that match TRBD2. The clonotype was recovered from a woman of 80 years or more with COVID-19, enrolled during active disease. The CDR3 loop is CATSRGFGTSGGNEQFF. In DNA form, the CDR3 reads TGTGCCACCAGCAGAGGATTTGGGACTAGCGGGGGGAATGAGCAGTTCTTC.